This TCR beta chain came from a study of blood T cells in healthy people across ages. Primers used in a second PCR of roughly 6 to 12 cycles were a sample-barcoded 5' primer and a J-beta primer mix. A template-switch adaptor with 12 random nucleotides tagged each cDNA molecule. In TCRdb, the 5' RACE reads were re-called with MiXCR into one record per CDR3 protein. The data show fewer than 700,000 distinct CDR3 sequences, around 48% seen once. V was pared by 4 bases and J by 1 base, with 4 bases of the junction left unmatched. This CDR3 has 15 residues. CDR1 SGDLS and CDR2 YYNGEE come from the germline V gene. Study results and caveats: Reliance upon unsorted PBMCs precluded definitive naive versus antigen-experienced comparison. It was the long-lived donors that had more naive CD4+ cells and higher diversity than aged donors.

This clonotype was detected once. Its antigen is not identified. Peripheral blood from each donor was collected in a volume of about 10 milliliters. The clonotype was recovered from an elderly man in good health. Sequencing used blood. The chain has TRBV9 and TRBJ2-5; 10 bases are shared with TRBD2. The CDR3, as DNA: TGTGCCAGCAGCCAAGTAGCGGGGGGCCAAGAGACCCAGTACTTC. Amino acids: CASSQVAGGQETQYF.